This T cell receptor (beta chain) is drawn from a study of CD8 T cells in ankylosing spondylitis. Germline V gives CDR1 SGDLS, CDR2 YYNGEE. The ends lost 2 bases at V and 9 bases at J; junction bases unmatched: 4. The CDR3 has 13 residues. MiXCR was run by TCRdb on the 5' RACE reads, yielding one entry per CDR3 protein. Among approximately 290,000 distinct CDR3 sequences listed, less than 25% were seen once. The TCR comes from a female donor with ankylosing spondylitis or in good health (not recorded which). The chain combines TRBV9 with TRBJ2-7, with TRBD1 identical over 11 bases. The sequenced material came from blood, either unsorted or a sorted T cell fraction (not recorded which). The CDR3 loop is CASSVGQGVRQYF. CDR3 bases: TGTGCCAGCAGCGTGGGACAGGGGGTAAGGCAGTACTTC.